One sample yielded the 13 T cell receptor beta chains listed below, sequenced in a study of shared clonotypes between healthy human individuals. Using immunoSEQ multiplex PCR, the repertoire was profiled, and TCRdb retains in-frame clones only, with some absent. The table has roughly 220,000 clones, about 69% seen once; the top ten hold roughly 11%. Sequencing was done on a sample of memory CD4+ T cells sorted from blood. Subset given: CD45RA-negative fraction. These receptors originate from a man younger than 40 in good health.

V usage is TRBV5-5 and J usage is TRBJ2-7; D ambiguous. The germline V gene encodes CDR1 SGHKS and CDR2 YYEKEE (reference sequence). V was clipped by 2 bases and J by 5 bases, with 14 bases between them. The CDR3 has 14 residues. The CDR3 DNA reads as TGTGCCAGCAGCTTTAACAAGGGCAGCCACGAGCAGTACTTC. Its protein is CASSFNKGSHEQYF. Supplemented by reference TRBV5-5 and TRBJ2-7, the full variable domain reads DAGVTQSPTHLIKTRGQQVTLRCSPISGHKSVSWYQQVLGQGPQFIFQYYEKEERGRGNFPDRFSARQFPNYSSELNVNALLLGDSALYLCASSFNKGSHEQYFGPGTRLTVT.

This clone was counted many times. The chain is built from TRBV29-1 and TRBJ2-1, with D tentatively TRBD1 or TRBD2 (5 bases each). V was cut by 5 bases and J by 7 bases, with 9 bases left in between. Germline lookup yields CDR1 SQVTM and CDR2 ANQGSEA. This CDR3 is 11 amino acids long. CDR3 sequence reads: CSVWDLNEQFF. As DNA, the CDR3 is TGCAGCGTTTGGGACCTTAATGAGCAGTTCTTC.

About this clone: The sample has other DNA sequences that encode this CDR3 too. This chain uses TRBV30 with TRBJ2-7; D uncertain. The germline V and J ends were trimmed by 3 bases and 3 bases, with 6 bases remaining between them. The CDR3 runs to 11 residues. Germline CDR1 reads GTSNPN; CDR2 reads SVGIG (reference sequence). The CDR3 here is CAWSFNYEQYF. The CDR3 coding sequence is TGTGCCTGGAGCTTCAACTACGAGCAGTACTTC.

The chain combines TRBV18 with TRBJ2-2, with unresolved D. Germline CDR1 reads KGHSH; CDR2 reads LQKENI. V lost 5 bases and J 4 bases, leaving 11 bases between the germline ends. This CDR3 has 14 residues. CDR3 residues: CASSTKLGTGELFF. In nucleotides, the CDR3 is TGTGCCAGCTCAACGAAACTGGGCACCGGGGAGCTGTTTTTT.

The V call is TRBV11-2, the J call TRBJ2-1, with 11 bases aligning to TRBD2. The germline V gene encodes CDR1 SGHAT and CDR2 FQNNGV. CDR3 length: 14 residues. V trimming: 3 bases; J trimming: 5 bases; junction bases outside the gene matches: 0. CDR3 residues: CASSLGLADNEQFF. As DNA, the CDR3 is TGTGCCAGCAGCTTGGGACTAGCGGACAATGAGCAGTTCTTC.

The J gene is TRBJ2-1, the V gene TRBV5-6; 11 positions agree with TRBD2. CDR3 length: 16 amino acids. Germline values: CDR1 SGHDT, CDR2 YYEEEE. V shed 4 bases, J shed 5 bases, and the junction held 8 bases outside the gene matches. CDR3 bases: TGTGCCAGCAGCCCAATTGTAGCGGGAGGGGACAATGAGCAGTTCTTC. It translates to CASSPIVAGGDNEQFF.

The V and J genes are TRBV7-3 and TRBJ1-2; weak D call: TRBD1 (5 bases). V was shortened by 2 bases and J by 4 bases, with 8 bases between the two germline ends. The CDR3 contains 13 residues. Per the germline V gene, CDR1 is SGHTA and CDR2 is FQGTGA. CDR3 amino acids: CASSLSGGYGYTF. The CDR3 nucleotides read TGTGCCAGCAGCTTATCGGGGGGCTATGGCTACACCTTC.

The J gene is TRBJ2-1, the V gene TRBV28; D is possibly TRBD1 (7 bases). The CDR3 sequence is 13 residues long. Per germline, CDR1 MDHEN and CDR2 SYDVKM. Trimming shortened V by 5 bases and J by 14 bases, and 19 bases separated the two germline ends. The chain's CDR3 is CASSRGTDSPKFF. CDR3 sequence (DNA): TGTGCCAGCAGTCGCGGGACAGACTCACCTAAGTTCTTC.

The CDR3 nucleotides read TGTGCCAGCAGCCAGACGTCGGGAGGGGGGGCTTGGAATGAGCAGTTCTTC. Its protein is CASSQTSGGGAWNEQFF. The rearrangement links TRBV7-6 to TRBJ2-1, with 8 bases lining up with TRBD2. CDR1 is SGHVS, CDR2 FNYEAQ, per germline. V lost 5 bases to trimming and J lost 7 bases; unmatched junction nucleotides: 16. This CDR3 is 17 amino acids long.

The V call is TRBV7-3, the J call TRBJ2-3; TRBD1 aligns across 10 bases. The CDR3 consists of 14 residues. CDR1 is SGHTA and CDR2 is FQGTGA in the germline V gene. Losses at the gene ends were 5 bases for V and 3 bases for J; bases not matched to a gene: 2. CDR3 sequence (DNA): TGTGCCAGCAGCCAGGACAGGGGGACAGATACGCAGTATTTT. Its translation: CASSQDRGTDTQYF.

This chain uses TRBV28 with TRBJ2-5, with a possible D match to TRBD1 (6 bases). There are 12 residues in the CDR3. The germline gives CDR1 MDHEN, CDR2 SYDVKM. The V end lost 6 bases, the J end lost 6 bases, and 11 bases lay between the germline ends. CDR3 region: CASSPWGQTQYF. In DNA form, the CDR3 reads TGTGCCAGCAGCCCGTGGGGGCAGACCCAGTACTTC. Variable domain in full (rest from reference TRBV28 and TRBJ2-5): DVKVTQSSRYLVKRTGEKVFLECVQDMDHENMFWYRQDPGLGLRLIYFSYDVKMKEKGDIPEGYSVSREKKERFSLILESASTNQTSMYLCASSPWGQTQYFGPGTRLLVL.

This clone was recorded only once. The gene calls are TRBV10-3 and TRBJ1-1; D is ambiguous. V lost 2 bases and J 0 bases, leaving 7 bases between the germline ends. This CDR3 has 14 residues. CDR1 and CDR2 (germline): ENHRY, SYGVKD. The DNA for the CDR3 is TGTGCCATCAGTGAGCCGGGTTTGAACACTGAAGCTTTCTTT. Its protein product is CAISEPGLNTEAFF.

This clone was recorded once. The chain couples TRBV5-1 to TRBJ2-1, with 13 positions matching TRBD2. The CDR3 length is 15 residues. Per germline, CDR1 SGHRS and CDR2 YFSETQ. The J segment lost 5 bases and the V segment lost 4 bases, leaving 3 bases of the junction unmatched. CDR3 sequence reads: CASSLGLAGDNEQFF. The CDR3 DNA follows: TGCGCCAGCAGCCTAGGACTAGCGGGAGACAATGAGCAGTTCTTC.